The T cell receptor beta chain under discussion was sequenced for a study of spatial heterogeneity in lung cancer. Overall study context: TCR and UMI combinations that were unique each appeared, on average, more than ten times in raw reads. Study-wide findings and caveats: Circulating ubiquitous expanded tumor TCRs were observed more frequently at resection than at follow-up.

In germline, CDR1 is MNHNY, CDR2 SVGAGI (reference sequence). This CDR3 has 17 residues. V lost 5 bases, J lost 1 base, and 17 bases lay in between. This clonotype was seen only a few times. Its antigen remains unidentified. The time point: sample taken at primary tumor resection. Unsorted whole RNA of tumor, nontumor lung or frozen PBMC was sequenced. Every TCR cDNA molecule carried a tag that served as a unique molecular identifier. Each CDR3 protein is one row after TCRdb ran MiXCR on the 5' RACE reads. The sample yields tens of thousands of distinct CDR3 sequences, 12% to 15% seen once. This specimen consisted of PBMCs, obtained at surgery. The source of this sequence is a male donor with early-stage non-small cell lung cancer. The chain has TRBV6-6 and TRBJ2-2; D might be TRBD2 (5 bases). The CDR3 region has the DNA TGTGCCAGCAGTGCAGGTTCCGGACGGGAGAACACCGGGGAGCTGTTTTTT. Translating gives CASSAGSGRENTGELFF.